The sequence of this T cell receptor (beta chain) was determined in a study of T cell responses to AZD1222 COVID-19 vaccine. This CDR3 contains 16 residues. CDR1 and CDR2 (germline): LGHDT, YNNKEL (reference sequence). J lost 5 bases, V lost 1 base, and 7 bases had no gene match. This clone was detected only once. Antigen unknown. Whole-study findings and limits: Nearly half of unique spike-specific TCRs reportedly avoided B.1.351 and B.1.1.7 mutated regions. White British donors predominated, females outnumbered males, and clonal diversity was possibly underestimated. Vaccine-associated CD4 TCRs spanned spike, dominant at 160-218 and 743-854.

Here immunoSEQ multiplex PCR was the method, and the copy in TCRdb shows in-frame clones only, minus some. The sample lists about 150,000 clones, around 90% seen once, with approximately 17% in the top ten. V and J are TRBV3-1 (or the pseudogene TRBV3-2) and TRBJ2-5; 10 nucleotides match TRBD2. This material consisted of peripheral blood, taken on day 0 of AZD1222 vaccination. The TCR comes from an adult in good health. For the CDR3, the DNA is TGTGCCAGCAGCCAAGGGAATCCTAGCGGGAGTGAGACCCAGTACTTC. Its protein is CASSQGNPSGSETQYF.